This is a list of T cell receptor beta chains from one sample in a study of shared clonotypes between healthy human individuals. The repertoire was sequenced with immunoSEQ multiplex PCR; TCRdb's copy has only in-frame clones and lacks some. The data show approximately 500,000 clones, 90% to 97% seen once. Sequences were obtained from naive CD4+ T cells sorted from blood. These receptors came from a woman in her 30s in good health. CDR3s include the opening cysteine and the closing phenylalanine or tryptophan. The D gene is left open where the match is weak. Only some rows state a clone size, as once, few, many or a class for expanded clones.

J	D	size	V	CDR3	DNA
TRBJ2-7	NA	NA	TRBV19	CASSLSLGTKHHEQYF	TGTGCCAGTAGTCTGAGTTTGGGTACAAAACACCACGAGCAGTACTTC
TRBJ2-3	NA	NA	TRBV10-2	CASSGRTTRSTDTQYF	TGCGCCAGCAGTGGGAGGACTACCCGGAGCACAGATACGCAGTATTTT
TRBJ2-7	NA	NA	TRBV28	CASSPGDSYEQYF	TGTGCCAGCAGTCCCGGGGACTCCTACGAGCAGTACTTC
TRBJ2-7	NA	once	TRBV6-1	CASRSGQGMDEQYF	TGTGCCAGCAGGTCGGGGCAGGGGATGGACGAGCAGTACTTC
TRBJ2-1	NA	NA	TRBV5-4	CASRHSQGGGTRNEQFF	TGTGCCAGCAGACACTCCCAAGGCGGCGGAACTCGAAATGAGCAGTTCTTC
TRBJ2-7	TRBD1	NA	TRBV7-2	CASSSPGQGAYEQYF	TGTGCCAGCAGCTCCCCGGGACAGGGGGCTTATGAGCAGTACTTC
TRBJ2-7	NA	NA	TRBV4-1	CASSQGDLSYEQYF	TGCGCCAGCAGCCAGGGGGACCTCTCCTACGAGCAGTACTTC
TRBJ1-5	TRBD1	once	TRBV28	CASTGDPGGNQPQHF	TGTGCCAGCACTGGAGACCCAGGGGGTAATCAGCCCCAGCATTTT
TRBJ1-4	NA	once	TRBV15	CATSRGSATNEKLFF	TGTGCCACCTCGCGTGGGAGTGCAACTAATGAAAAACTGTTTTTT
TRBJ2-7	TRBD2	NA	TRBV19	CASSIDLGLAGENEQYF	TGTGCCAGTAGTATAGATCTGGGACTAGCGGGAGAGAACGAGCAGTACTTC
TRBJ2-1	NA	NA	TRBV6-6	CASSPGLYNEQFF	TGTGCCAGCAGCCCAGGGTTATACAATGAGCAGTTCTTC
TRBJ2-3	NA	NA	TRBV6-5	CASSYSSAMWPDTQYF	TGTGCCAGCAGTTACTCATCCGCGATGTGGCCAGATACGCAGTATTTT